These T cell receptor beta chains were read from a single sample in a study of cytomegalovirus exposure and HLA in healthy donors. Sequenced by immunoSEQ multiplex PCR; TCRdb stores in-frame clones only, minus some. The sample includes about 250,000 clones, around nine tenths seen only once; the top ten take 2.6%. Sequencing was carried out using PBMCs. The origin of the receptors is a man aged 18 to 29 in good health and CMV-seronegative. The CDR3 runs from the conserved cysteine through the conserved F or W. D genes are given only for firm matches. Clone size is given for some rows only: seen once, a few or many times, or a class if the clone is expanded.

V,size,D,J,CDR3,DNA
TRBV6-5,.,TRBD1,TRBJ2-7,CASSLQGGKYEQYF,TGTGCCAGCAGTCTACAGGGGGGAAAGTACGAGCAGTACTTC
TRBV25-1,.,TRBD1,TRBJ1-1,CASRSQGYAEAFF,TGTGCCAGCAGATCACAGGGGTACGCTGAAGCTTTCTTT
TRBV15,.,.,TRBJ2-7,CATRPGSHYEQYF,TGTGCCACCAGGCCGGGAAGCCACTACGAGCAGTACTTC
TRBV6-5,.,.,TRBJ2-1,CASSYSPRGNDNEQFF,TGTGCCAGCAGTTACTCCCCGCGGGGCAACGACAATGAGCAGTTCTTC
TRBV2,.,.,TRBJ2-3,CASSPREAFRLDTQYF,TGTGCCAGCAGCCCGAGGGAGGCGTTTCGCTTGGATACGCAGTATTTT
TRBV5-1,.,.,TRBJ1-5,CASSLAEDQPQHF,TGCGCCAGCAGCTTGGCAGAAGATCAGCCCCAGCATTTT
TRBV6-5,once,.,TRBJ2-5,CAARGDNQETQYF,TGTGCAGCTCGGGGGGACAACCAAGAGACCCAGTACTTC
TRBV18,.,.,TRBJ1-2,CASSSITGKGYGYTF,TGTGCCAGCTCATCCATTACAGGGAAGGGCTATGGCTACACCTTC
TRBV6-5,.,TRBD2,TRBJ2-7,CAKTGTSRYEQYF,TGTGCCAAGACCGGGACTAGCCGCTACGAGCAGTACTTC
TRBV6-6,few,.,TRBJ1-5,CASSYSRSQPQHF,TGTGCCAGCAGTTACTCGAGGAGTCAGCCCCAGCATTTT
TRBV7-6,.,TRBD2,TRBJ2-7,CASSLGSTSGRVPHYYEQYF,TGTGCCAGCAGCTTAGGTTCTACTAGCGGGAGAGTACCCCACTACTACGAGCAGTACTTC
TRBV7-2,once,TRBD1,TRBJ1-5,CASSPPAGTGKPQHF,TGTGCCAGCAGCCCCCCAGCAGGGACAGGAAAGCCCCAGCATTTT
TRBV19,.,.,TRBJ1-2,CASSIIIRASEGGYTF,TGTGCCAGTAGTATAATCATTCGGGCCTCGGAGGGCGGCTACACCTTC
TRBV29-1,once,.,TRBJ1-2,CSVEGIGLGYTF,TGCAGCGTTGAAGGGATAGGACTTGGCTACACCTTC
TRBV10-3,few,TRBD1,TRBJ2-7,CAISGRGRDEQYF,TGTGCCATCAGTGGAAGGGGGCGGGACGAGCAGTACTTC
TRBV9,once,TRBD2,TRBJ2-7,CASSVQAGRSYEQYF,TGTGCCAGCAGCGTACAAGCGGGGCGCTCCTACGAGCAGTACTTC
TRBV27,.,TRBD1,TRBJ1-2,CASSSPGQGAGGYTF,TGTGCCAGCAGTTCTCCGGGACAGGGGGCCGGTGGCTACACCTTC
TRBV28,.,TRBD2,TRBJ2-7,CASNLAGGYEQYF,TGTGCCAGCAACCTAGCGGGGGGATACGAGCAGTACTTC